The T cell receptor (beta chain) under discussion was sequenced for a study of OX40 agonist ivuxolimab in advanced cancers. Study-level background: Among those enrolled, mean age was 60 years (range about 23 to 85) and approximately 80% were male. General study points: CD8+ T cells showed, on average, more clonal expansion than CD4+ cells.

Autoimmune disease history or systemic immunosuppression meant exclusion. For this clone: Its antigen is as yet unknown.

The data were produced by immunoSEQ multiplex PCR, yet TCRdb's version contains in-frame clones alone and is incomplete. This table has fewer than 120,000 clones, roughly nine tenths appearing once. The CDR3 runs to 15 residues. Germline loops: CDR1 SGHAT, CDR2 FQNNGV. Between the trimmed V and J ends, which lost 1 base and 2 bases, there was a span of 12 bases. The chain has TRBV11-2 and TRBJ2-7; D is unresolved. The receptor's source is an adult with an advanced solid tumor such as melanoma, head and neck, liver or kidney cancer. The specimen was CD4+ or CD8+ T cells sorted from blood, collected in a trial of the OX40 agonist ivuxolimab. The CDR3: CASSLGPLLAYEQYF. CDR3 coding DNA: TGTGCCAGCAGCTTAGGTCCATTATTAGCCTACGAGCAGTACTTC. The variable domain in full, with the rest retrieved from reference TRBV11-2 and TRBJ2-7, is EAGVAQSPRYKIIEKRQSVAFWCNPISGHATLYWYQQILGQGPKLLIQFQNNGVVDDSQLPKDRFSAERLKGVDSTLKIQPAKLEDSAVYLCASSLGPLLAYEQYFGPGTRLTVT.